This T cell receptor beta chain was captured in a study of graft-versus-host responses after intestinal transplantation. Turning to the study itself: Each transplant was multivisceral, liver-intestinal, or isolated intestinal. Every transplant recipient was induced with anti-thymocyte globulin, then maintained on tacrolimus and steroids for around 3 years. The study, taken as a whole, reports: Declining HvG levels early post-transplant were linked to peak circulating GvH clone levels.

This clone was seen a few times. The antigen is undetermined. Processing of graft tissue released intraepithelial and lamina propria lymphocytes. Germline V gene sequence: CDR1 SNHLY, CDR2 FYNNEI. The germline V and J ends were trimmed by 1 base and 4 bases, with 22 bases remaining between them. The CDR3 is 18 residues long. The method was immunoSEQ multiplex PCR; TCRdb's version includes in-frame clones alone and lacks a portion of them. There are 6,500 to 8,500 clones in the sample; 68% occur only once, and 5% to 6.5% lies in the top ten. This TCR derives from a human patient who received an intestinal transplant, so some T cells may come from the graft donor. This sample comprised ileum tissue, obtained around 50 days after transplant. The rearrangement links TRBV2 to TRBJ1-2, with D possibly matching TRBD1 (6 bases). CDR3 in amino acids: CASSEEGGSNGVPYGYTF. The CDR3 region has the DNA TGTGCCAGCAGTGAAGAAGGGGGTTCGAACGGGGTGCCCTATGGCTACACCTTC.